This is a list of T cell receptor beta chains from one sample in a study of cytomegalovirus exposure and HLA in healthy donors. Profiling relied on immunoSEQ multiplex PCR, and the TCRdb table lists in-frame clones only, not all of them. The profile shows around 150,000 clones, 60% to 80% of them singletons. The specimen sequenced was PBMCs. The receptors were gathered from a male donor in good health and CMV-seronegative. Each CDR3 is given with its conserved first and last residue. A D gene is named only where the DNA matches it firmly. Size is stated for part of the rows, as once, few or many counts, or as a class when the clone is expanded.

J: TRBJ2-6
size: .
D: .
V: TRBV11-2
DNA: TGTGCCAGCAGCTTCGAGCAGGCTGGGGCCAACGTCCTGACTTTC
CDR3: CASSFEQAGANVLTF

J: TRBJ2-5
size: .
D: .
V: TRBV2
DNA: TGTGCCAGCGGGCGCCAAGAGACCCAGTACTTC
CDR3: CASGRQETQYF

J: TRBJ1-1
size: .
D: .
V: TRBV7-3
DNA: TGTGCCAGCAGCTTAGGCCCGATGAACACTGAAGCTTTCTTT
CDR3: CASSLGPMNTEAFF

J: TRBJ2-5
size: .
D: .
V: TRBV30
DNA: TGTGCCTGGAGTCTTGCGGGTGGAGAGACCCAGTACTTC
CDR3: CAWSLAGGETQYF

J: TRBJ2-7
size: .
D: TRBD2
V: TRBV7-8
DNA: TGTGCCAGCAGCTTAGATGAAGTGACTAGCTTTCGCGAGCAGTACTTC
CDR3: CASSLDEVTSFREQYF

J: TRBJ1-1
size: .
D: .
V: TRBV7-6
DNA: TGTGCCAGCAGCTTAGAACAGGGTTTGCTGAACACTGAAGCTTTCTTT
CDR3: CASSLEQGLLNTEAFF

J: TRBJ2-7
size: .
D: TRBD1
V: TRBV4-2
DNA: TGTGCCAGCAGCCAACCGGGACAGTTCTACGAGCAGTACTTC
CDR3: CASSQPGQFYEQYF

J: TRBJ1-5
size: .
D: TRBD1
V: TRBV19
DNA: TGTGCCAGTAGCACCGGGACAGGGATAATATCAAATCAGCCCCAGCATTTT
CDR3: CASSTGTGIISNQPQHF

J: TRBJ1-2
size: .
D: .
V: TRBV21-1
DNA: TGTGCCAGCACCACGGGACACAATGGCTACACCTTC
CDR3: CASTTGHNGYTF

J: TRBJ2-3
size: .
D: TRBD2
V: TRBV4-2
DNA: TGTGCCAGCAGCCAGCAGCCGACTAGCGGGAGGCGGGGAGATACGCAGTATTTT
CDR3: CASSQQPTSGRRGDTQYF

J: TRBJ1-2
size: .
D: .
V: TRBV6-6
DNA: TGTGCCAGCAGTTACTCCCCACCCGGTGGGCGCTACACCTTC
CDR3: CASSYSPPGGRYTF

J: TRBJ1-3
size: .
D: .
V: TRBV7-2
DNA: TGTGCCAGCAGCTTAGGCAGGGCCTCTGGAAACACCATATATTTT
CDR3: CASSLGRASGNTIYF

J: TRBJ2-7
size: .
D: TRBD1
V: TRBV7-2
DNA: TGTGCCAGCAGCTCCTCCTCCGGGACAGGCGCCTACGAGCAGTACTTC
CDR3: CASSSSSGTGAYEQYF

J: TRBJ2-1
size: .
D: TRBD2
V: TRBV18
DNA: TGTGCCAGCTCAACAACCTCCTTGGTAGCGGGAGGGTTCCCAGAGCAGTTCTTC
CDR3: CASSTTSLVAGGFPEQFF

J: TRBJ2-7
size: once
D: TRBD1
V: TRBV7-2
DNA: TGTGCCAGCAGCTTAGTTAGGACAGGGAGCTCCTACGAGCAGTACTTC
CDR3: CASSLVRTGSSYEQYF

J: TRBJ1-2
size: .
D: .
V: TRBV28
DNA: TGTGCCAGCAGTCGGCGGGGGGGCGGGTATGGCTACACCTTC
CDR3: CASSRRGGGYGYTF

J: TRBJ2-1
size: .
D: TRBD2
V: TRBV7-2
DNA: TGTGCCAGCAGCTTATGGCTAGCGGGCACCTACAATGAGCAGTTCTTC
CDR3: CASSLWLAGTYNEQFF

J: TRBJ2-2
size: .
D: .
V: TRBV6-4
DNA: TGTGCCAGCAGTGAGGGGGCCGACACCGGGGAGCTGTTTTTT
CDR3: CASSEGADTGELFF

J: TRBJ2-7
size: once
D: .
V: TRBV5-1
DNA: TGCGCCAGCAGCTTGTCCGGGGGATCACCCTACGAGCAGTACTTC
CDR3: CASSLSGGSPYEQYF

J: TRBJ2-1
size: .
D: TRBD2
V: TRBV19
DNA: TGTGCCAGTAGTCCCAGCGGGAGATCGGGTGAGCAGTTCTTC
CDR3: CASSPSGRSGEQFF

J: TRBJ1-2
size: few
D: TRBD1
V: TRBV7-8
DNA: TGTGCCAGCCTACTCCGGGACAGGGGAGAAGGGGGCTATGGCTACACCTTC
CDR3: CASLLRDRGEGGYGYTF

J: TRBJ1-2
size: .
D: .
V: TRBV2
DNA: TGTGCCAGCAAAGTGAATAATGCGGGGGCGAAGAGGAACTATGGCTACACCTTC
CDR3: CASKVNNAGAKRNYGYTF

J: TRBJ2-7
size: .
D: TRBD1
V: TRBV4-3
DNA: TGCGCCAGCAGCCAAGGGACAGGGAGTCGGGTCGAGCAGTACTTC
CDR3: CASSQGTGSRVEQYF

J: TRBJ1-4
size: .
D: TRBD1
V: TRBV5-8
DNA: TGTGCCAGCGTAAGGAGGGGGACAGGGCAGGAAAAACTGTTTTTT
CDR3: CASVRRGTGQEKLFF

J: TRBJ1-1
size: once
D: .
V: TRBV18
DNA: TGTGCCAGCTCACCACCGAGTAGGGGGAACACTGAAGCTTTCTTT
CDR3: CASSPPSRGNTEAFF

J: TRBJ1-2
size: .
D: TRBD1
V: TRBV11-3
DNA: TGTGCCAGCAGCACCCGACAGGGGAGCTACACCTTC
CDR3: CASSTRQGSYTF

J: TRBJ1-2
size: few
D: TRBD1
V: TRBV6-1
DNA: TGTGCCAGCAGCGCCGGGACAGGGGGTGTCTATGGCTACACCTTC
CDR3: CASSAGTGGVYGYTF

J: TRBJ2-1
size: .
D: .
V: TRBV7-9
DNA: TGTGCCAGCAGCTTAGGGGGCGAATGGAATGAGCAGTTCTTC
CDR3: CASSLGGEWNEQFF

J: TRBJ1-1
size: .
D: .
V: TRBV6-6
DNA: TGTGCCAGCAGTTTGGGTGGGGGGGTGAACACTGAAGCTTTCTTT
CDR3: CASSLGGGVNTEAFF

J: TRBJ1-1
size: .
D: .
V: TRBV9
DNA: TGTGCCAGCAGCTCCGCGAGGGGGTTGAACACTGAAGCTTTCTTT
CDR3: CASSSARGLNTEAFF

J: TRBJ2-7
size: few
D: .
V: TRBV29-1
DNA: TGCAGCGTTGTTCAGGGAGGCTACGAGCAGTACTTC
CDR3: CSVVQGGYEQYF

J: TRBJ2-1
size: .
D: .
V: TRBV18
DNA: TGTGCCAGCTCACCCGAGACAGGGGAGGGCAATGAGCAGTTCTTC
CDR3: CASSPETGEGNEQFF

J: TRBJ2-7
size: .
D: TRBD1
V: TRBV5-1
DNA: TGCGCCAGCAGCTTGTTCGGACAGGGTACCTACGAGCAGTACTTC
CDR3: CASSLFGQGTYEQYF

J: TRBJ2-2
size: .
D: TRBD2
V: TRBV5-4
DNA: TGTGCCAGCAACACCCCGGGACTAACGAACACCGGGGAGCTGTTTTTT
CDR3: CASNTPGLTNTGELFF

J: TRBJ1-1
size: few
D: .
V: TRBV6-1
DNA: TGTGCCAGCAGCCGGGGGGAGGGTAGGAACACTGAAGCTTTCTTT
CDR3: CASSRGEGRNTEAFF

J: TRBJ2-1
size: .
D: TRBD2
V: TRBV27
DNA: TGTGCCAGCACCGTACTAGCGGGTGACGGTGGTGAGCAGTTCTTC
CDR3: CASTVLAGDGGEQFF

J: TRBJ1-1
size: .
D: .
V: TRBV23-1
DNA: TGCGCCAGCAGTCAATCCGGGGGGTCAGGGAGGGGGAAAAACACTGAAGCTTTCTTT
CDR3: CASSQSGGSGRGKNTEAFF

J: TRBJ1-2
size: .
D: .
V: TRBV7-2
DNA: TGTGCCAGCAGCTTTTACAGGGCAAACTATGGCTACACCTTC
CDR3: CASSFYRANYGYTF

J: TRBJ2-5
size: few
D: .
V: TRBV5-1
DNA: TGCGCCAGCAGGGTGGCGGGGAAAGAGACCCAGTACTTC
CDR3: CASRVAGKETQYF

J: TRBJ1-1
size: .
D: .
V: TRBV27
DNA: TGTGCCAGCAGTTCTCCACAGGGATCTCACACTGAAGCTTTCTTT
CDR3: CASSSPQGSHTEAFF

J: TRBJ2-2
size: .
D: .
V: TRBV4-3
DNA: TGCGCCAGCAGCCAAGAGACAGGGAGGTACACCGGGGAGCTGTTTTTT
CDR3: CASSQETGRYTGELFF

J: TRBJ2-3
size: .
D: TRBD2
V: TRBV5-1
DNA: TGCGCCAGCAGCTTGGAGCTAGCGGGATCAGATACGCAGTATTTT
CDR3: CASSLELAGSDTQYF

J: TRBJ2-2
size: .
D: TRBD1
V: TRBV5-1
DNA: TGCGCCAGCAGCTCAAGGACAGGGAACACCGGGGAGCTGTTTTTT
CDR3: CASSSRTGNTGELFF

J: TRBJ1-1
size: .
D: .
V: TRBV7-3
DNA: TGTGCCAGCAGCCCATTAAGACAGGCGTCTGCTTGGAACACTGAAGCTTTCTTT
CDR3: CASSPLRQASAWNTEAFF